These 14 T cell receptor beta chains originate from one sample sequenced in a study of patients and donors after allogeneic stem cell transplantation. Using its own MiXCR run on the RT-PCR reads, TCRdb lists one record per CDR3 protein. This table holds about 210,000 distinct CDR3 sequences, around 40% found once. Sequencing used blood, either unsorted or a sorted T cell fraction (not recorded which). These receptors originate from a human donor who was either an allogeneic HSCT recipient or a stem cell or donor lymphocyte infusion donor (not recorded which). It is not recorded whose cells these are; they may come from a transplant donor.

This chain uses TRBV7-2 with TRBJ1-2; TRBD1 agrees at 7 bases. This CDR3 contains 15 residues. The V gene's germline CDR1 is SGHTA and CDR2 FQGNSA. V was pared by 4 bases and J by 3 bases, with 8 bases of the junction left unmatched. The CDR3 is CASSSPVTGYYGYTF. The CDR3, as DNA: TGTGCCAGCAGCTCCCCGGTGACAGGGTACTATGGCTACACCTTC.

This CDR3 reads CASSPGQRNGYTF. CDR3 DNA: TGTGCCAGCAGTCCAGGGCAGCGGAATGGCTACACCTTC. The chain has TRBV3-1 and TRBJ1-2; D perhaps matches TRBD1 (5 bases). CDR1 is LGHDT, CDR2 YNNKEL, per germline (reference sequence). Trimming removed 6 bases at V and 6 bases at J, with 14 bases between. The CDR3 runs 13 residues. Filled out from reference TRBV3-1 and TRBJ1-2, the complete variable domain reads DTAVSQTPKYLVTQMGNDKSIKCEQNLGHDTMYWYKQDSKKFLKIMFSYNNKELIINETVPNRFSPKSPDKAHLNLHINSLELGDSAVYFCASSPGQRNGYTFGSGTRLTVV.

The chain employs TRBV5-1 and TRBJ1-6, with D possibly matching TRBD1 (6 bases). V was shortened by 0 bases and J by 10 bases, with 17 bases between the two germline ends. Germline-derived CDR1 and CDR2 are SGHRS and YFSETQ. This CDR3 is 16 amino acids long. CDR3 amino acids: CASSLGPGQLPSPLHF. Written as DNA, the CDR3 is TGCGCCAGCAGCTTGGGGCCCGGACAGCTTCCCTCACCCCTCCACTTT.

The chain combines TRBV9 with TRBJ1-2, with a possible D match to TRBD1 (5 bases). Trimming took 0 bases from V and 0 from J, leaving 15 bases between them. Germline CDR1 SGDLS, CDR2 YYNGEE. This CDR3 has 17 residues. The CDR3 sequence: CASSVGQGRIANYGYTF. The CDR3, as DNA: TGTGCCAGCAGCGTAGGTCAGGGTAGGATCGCTAACTATGGCTACACCTTC.

This clonotype was observed a handful of times. V and J are TRBV15 and TRBJ1-5; D gene unclear. This CDR3 is 15 amino acids long. Germline CDR1 reads LNHNV; CDR2 reads YYDKDF (reference sequence). V was shortened by 0 bases and J by 7 bases, with 13 bases between the two germline ends. CDR3 DNA sequence: TGTGCCACCAGCAGAGATAAGGTTGAAGGCCAGCCCCAGCATTTT. Translation gives CATSRDKVEGQPQHF. The entire variable domain, with the rest obtained from reference TRBV15 and TRBJ1-5, is as follows: DAMVIQNPRYQVTQFGKPVTLSCSQTLNHNVMYWYQQKSSQAPKLLFHYYDKDFNNEADTPDNFQSRRPNTSFCFLDIRSPGLGDTAMYLCATSRDKVEGQPQHFGDGTRLSIL.

This clonotype came up a few times. V gene TRBV6-5 combines with J gene TRBJ1-5; TRBD1 is a possible D gene (5 bases). Germline-derived CDR1 and CDR2 are MNHEY and SVGAGI. The V end was cut by 2 bases, the J end by 4 bases, with 6 bases between. The CDR3 consists of 13 residues. The CDR3: CASSYGGNQPQHF. Here the CDR3 DNA reads TGTGCCAGCAGTTACGGGGGAAATCAGCCCCAGCATTTT.

V and J are TRBV29-1 and TRBJ2-5, with 8 bases lining up with TRBD1. CDR3 length: 13 residues. Germline V CDR1 and CDR2: SQVTM, ANQGSEA. Trimming took 6 bases from V and 4 from J; bases not matched to a gene: 7. CDR3 in DNA: TGCAGCGTCAGGGGGCGACAGAGAGAGACCCAGTACTTC. Protein product: CSVRGRQRETQYF.

The chain has TRBV5-1 and TRBJ1-1, with D possibly being TRBD1 (6 bases). The germline V gene has CDR1 SGHRS and CDR2 YFSETQ. The CDR3 covers 16 residues. Trimming shortened V by 5 bases and J by 1 base, and 18 bases separated the two germline ends. The chain's CDR3 is CASSPPGGQPNTEAFF. As DNA, the CDR3 is TGCGCCAGCAGTCCTCCCGGGGGGCAGCCGAACACTGAAGCTTTCTTT.

To note about this clonotype: Its ends do not fully match the called genes, so a read error is possible. The chain links TRBV29-1 to TRBJ2-1; D is possibly TRBD1 or TRBD2 (5 bases each). CDR3 length equals 14 residues. Germline loops: CDR1 SQVTM, CDR2 ANQGSEA. The CDR3 DNA reads as TGCGGCGTTGTAGGGCAGGGAGACTACAATGAGCAGTTCTTC. Residues: CGVVGQGDYNEQFF.

The chain uses TRBV6-6 and TRBJ1-1, with D unclear. CDR3 length equals 13 residues. Deletions cut 10 bases from V and 5 bases from J, with 17 bases between. Germline V gene sequence: CDR1 MNHNY, CDR2 SVGAGI (reference sequence). CDR3 in DNA: TGTGCCAACAGAGTTCATTTTATGACTGAAGCTTTCTTT. It encodes CANRVHFMTEAFF.

This chain connects TRBV29-1 to TRBJ1-2; D is unresolved. Germline values: CDR1 SQVTM, CDR2 ANQGSEA. The CDR3 is 11 residues long. V lost 5 bases and J lost 6, with 10 bases in between. The CDR3 DNA follows: TGCAGCGTTCTTGGGGAGGATGGCTACACCTTC. Its translation is CSVLGEDGYTF.

This clonotype was detected a few times. The chain uses TRBV7-9 and TRBJ1-1; D ambiguous. V was shortened by 10 bases and J by 4 bases, with 10 bases between the two germline ends. Germline CDR1 SEHNR, CDR2 FQNEAQ (reference sequence). The CDR3 is 11 amino acids. CDR3 loop: CATASGTEAFF. The CDR3, as DNA: TGTGCCACGGCTTCGGGCACTGAAGCTTTCTTT. Together with reference TRBV7-9 and TRBJ1-1, the CDR3 gives the full variable domain: DTGVSQNPRHKITKRGQNVTFRCDPISEHNRLYWYRQTLGQGPEFLTYFQNEAQLEKSRLLSDRFSAERPKGSFSTLEIQRTEQGDSAMYLCATASGTEAFFGQGTRLTVV.

This clonotype showed up just a few times. This chain uses TRBV7-2 with TRBJ2-4, with D possibly being TRBD1 or TRBD2 (5 bases each). Trimming took off 5 bases at V and 2 bases at J, with 16 bases between the two ends. Germline CDR1 SGHTA, CDR2 FQGNSA. The CDR3 consists of 16 residues. CDR3 coding DNA: TGTGCCAGCAGCCCTAGAGGGGCGGCGACCAAAAACATTCAGTACTTC. It encodes CASSPRGAATKNIQYF.

The chain recombines TRBV11-2 with TRBJ1-1; the D is unclear. The ends were cut back, 3 bases at V and 6 bases at J, with 20 bases in the middle. The germline CDR1 and CDR2 sequences are SGHAT and FQNNGV. The CDR3 spans 16 residues. The DNA for the CDR3 is TGTGCCAGCAGCTTTATATTCCGCCGGGGTCCCCCTGAAGCTTTCTTT. Protein product: CASSFIFRRGPPEAFF.